Each of the 2 T cell receptor beta chains below was sequenced from the same sample in a study of blood T cell repertoires in COVID-19. This table comes from immunoSEQ multiplex PCR, and its TCRdb copy is limited to in-frame clones, with some not included. The sample has approximately 210,000 clones; 65% to 85% are singletons. Sample: PBMCs or T cells enriched from blood (not recorded which). These receptors all stem from a woman in her sixties or seventies who had recovered from COVID-19.

The chain recombines TRBV6-5 with TRBJ1-1; D gene uncertain. The CDR3 is made up of 16 amino acids. V lost 2 bases and J lost 8, with 21 bases in between. From germline, CDR1 is MNHEY and CDR2 SVGAGI. The CDR3 DNA is TGTGCCAGCAGTTACCGGAGACCTCCGGGTGTAGCCGAAGCTTTCTTT. Its translation: CASSYRRPPGVAEAFF.

This clone turned up a few times. This chain connects TRBV18 to TRBJ1-2; perhaps TRBD1 as D (5 bases). The CDR3 runs to 17 residues. Trimming removed 3 bases at V and 8 bases at J, with 25 bases between. Per the germline V gene, CDR1 is KGHSH and CDR2 is LQKENI. CDR3 protein: CASSPGQGWGYYGGYTF. In DNA, the CDR3 is TGTGCCAGCTCACCTGGGCAGGGATGGGGCTACTATGGAGGCTACACCTTC.